The clone carrying this T cell receptor beta chain was observed a handful of times. Germline loops: CDR1 SGHNT, CDR2 YYREEE (reference sequence). The V and J ends lost 3 bases and 3 bases respectively, with 7 bases between them. The CDR3 is made up of 13 amino acids. The data were produced by immunoSEQ multiplex PCR, yet TCRdb's version contains in-frame clones alone and is incomplete. The sample gives some 290,000 clones, 85% to 95% of which show up once; 3.9% is in the top ten. The sample is drawn from a study of blood T cell repertoires in COVID-19. Study context: Material from acute and convalescent COVID-19 was sourced from the United States, Italy and Spain. From T cells, B-cell-depleted T cells, or PBMCs came the material, which was cDNA or gDNA.

Participant age was about 18 to 89 years, and participants resided in about two dozen US areas. Exposed volunteers were people who met a COVID-19 case within 2 weeks before study entry. The TCR originated in a woman in her 30s who had been exposed to COVID-19. Specimen: PBMCs or T cells enriched from blood (not recorded which). The gene calls are TRBV5-4 and TRBJ1-5; possibly TRBD1 for D (6 bases). The CDR3 region has the DNA TGTGCCAGCAGCTGGGGGCCCAATCAGCCCCAGCATTTT. This sequence encodes CASSWGPNQPQHF.